One TCR beta chain is described in this entry. Its antigen remains unidentified. Base quality data are lacking; no much larger clone is found one base away. The CDR3 runs 11 amino acids, cysteine and phenylalanine included. The sequence is cut down to CDR3 DNA, 33 bases in frame from base 1. The germline V gene yields SGHDN for CDR1 and FVKESK for CDR2. The germline ends are 7 bases apart after V is trimmed by 0 bases and J by 13 bases. The data are from a study of neoadjuvant anti-PD-1 for oral cavity cancer (dated by TCRdb to the early 2020s). With respect to the entire study: Before curative-intent surgical resection, most patients were given three to four biweekly doses of nivolumab at 3 mg/kg. Patients without progression received a fourth nivolumab dose around day 43 and underwent definitive surgical resection on days 50-56. Under RECIST 1.1, a patient counted as a responder if showing complete response, partial response or stable disease, and as a non-responder if showing progression. The parent correlative cohort had eleven to twelve patients and a response rate of about 31%. Study-wide findings and limitations: After neoadjuvant nivolumab, T cell clonality (Gini index) in PBMCs was significantly higher in non-responders than in responders. The TCR analyses had only a few patients in each response group, and the authors called for validation in larger cohorts. A higher pretreatment blood Treg/Th17 ratio correlated with both higher pretreatment blood TCRbeta clonality and lower post-treatment tumor TCRbeta clonality.

The intended sense of this specimen's time point label: after neoadjuvant nivolumab, at surgical resection. The patients had newly diagnosed stage II-IVA oral cavity squamous cell carcinoma and had not received any prior systemic or radiation treatment. The cohort was made up of patients with locally advanced, HPV-negative oral cavity squamous cell carcinoma. Peripheral blood mononuclear cells were analyzed directly, without maintenance or expansion in culture. Samples were obtained from a longitudinal correlative study of a single-arm phase II trial of neoadjuvant nivolumab in oral cavity squamous cell carcinoma. Genomic DNA-based TCRbeta sequencing was performed on subject-matched pre- and post-treatment PBMCs and tumors from three responders and three non-responders. Peripheral blood mononuclear cells were collected before nivolumab treatment and were collected again after treatment, at the time of surgery. The Maxwell RSC DNA from Cells kit was used to isolate genomic DNA from PBMCs.

For deep sequencing, PBMC libraries mostly used approximately 500 ng of input genomic DNA, with six replicates for each sample. The immunoSEQ hsTCRbeta kit was used to prepare TCRbeta libraries, following the manufacturer's instructions. An Illumina NovaSeq 6000 S4 flow cell was used to sequence the final libraries, which had first been combined to 3 nM. The authors' pipeline ran thus. Raw data preprocessing and quality control were performed with the immunoSEQ Analyzer. The analysis was restricted to productive rearrangements, with each unique CDR3 amino acid sequence defining a clonotype. Using the R package tcR, the researchers computed the Gini-Simpson index as their estimate of repertoire clonality. Student's t test was used to compare Gini indices, and Pearson correlation was used to assess associations with tumor size change. In its TCRdb copy, this immuneACCESS table keeps in-frame sequences only and misses some clones. Where compared with another copy, unresolved V genes explain less than half of these, and the others have no known cause. V, J and clone size reflect that table, while D and trimming were determined from the DNA. The sample table shows some 70,000 clones, and roughly 85% are seen once. Together, the top ten hold 3% to 3.5% of the sample.

This material consisted of PBMCs, taken after nivolumab (anti-PD-1) treatment. The clonotype comes from a person between 40 and 80 years old with oral cavity squamous cell carcinoma. This receptor chain uses TRBV14 and TRBJ2-1; too little of a D gene remains to name it. The CDR3 has the sequence CASSQEAFQFF. The DNA sequence is given as TGTGCCAGCAGCCAAGAGGCATTCCAGTTCTTC.